Below are 15 T cell receptor beta chains sequenced from a single sample in a study of blood T cell repertoires in COVID-19. Data came from immunoSEQ multiplex PCR; TCRdb stores just in-frame clones and leaves some out. The sample has over 350,000 clones, around 89% seen once; the top ten hold more than 1%. Sequencing was performed on PBMCs or T cells enriched from blood (not recorded which). These receptors originate from a woman aged 18 to 35 who had recovered from COVID-19.

The chain combines TRBV2 with TRBJ2-7; weak D call: TRBD1 (6 bases). The V gene lost 4 bases and the J gene lost 6 bases, with 10 bases spanning the gap. The germline V gene encodes CDR1 SNHLY and CDR2 FYNNEI. This CDR3 comprises 12 residues. Written as DNA, the CDR3 is TGTGCCAGCAGTGCAGGGGTGTCCGAGCAGTACTTC. It codes for CASSAGVSEQYF.

The chain joins TRBV13 to TRBJ1-1, with D perhaps TRBD1 (5 bases). V dropped 0 bases and J dropped 3 bases, with 11 bases sitting between them. Germline V lookup: CDR1 PRHDT, CDR2 FYEKMQ (reference sequence). This CDR3 has 15 residues. CDR3 nucleotide sequence: TGTGCCAGCAGCTTAGGAGGGGCTGGGGACACTGAAGCTTTCTTT. It specifies CASSLGGAGDTEAFF.

The chain combines TRBV5-6 with TRBJ1-3, with 7 bases lining up with TRBD1. CDR1 SGHDT and CDR2 YYEEEE come from the germline V gene. The CDR3 length is 14 residues. The trim removed 4 bases at V and 2 bases at J, leaving 3 bases unmatched. Here the CDR3 reads CASSTGTAGNTIYF. The DNA of the CDR3 is TGTGCCAGCAGCACTGGGACAGCTGGAAACACCATATATTTT. Looking up the rest from reference TRBV5-6 and TRBJ1-3 gives the full variable domain: DAGVTQSPTHLIKTRGQQVTLRCSPKSGHDTVSWYQQALGQGPQFIFQYYEEEERQRGNFPDRFSGHQFPNYSSELNVNALLLGDSALYLCASSTGTAGNTIYFGEGSWLTVV.

This chain uses TRBV30 with TRBJ2-2, with 9 bases lining up with TRBD1. The germline CDR1 and CDR2 sequences are GTSNPN and SVGIG (reference sequence). J was trimmed by 4 bases and V by 3 bases; bases with no gene match: 6. This CDR3 region has 15 residues. CDR3 nucleotides: TGTGCCTGGAGACTACAGGGGGCAGGCACCGGGGAGCTGTTTTTT. It yields the protein CAWRLQGAGTGELFF.

The chain couples TRBV6-4 to TRBJ2-3; 8 bases map to TRBD2. The CDR3 extends over 16 amino acids. Trimming cost V 10 bases and J 4 bases; bases outside gene matches: 16. Germline-derived CDR1 and CDR2 are MRHNA and SNTAGT. CDR3 amino acids: CATSLSAGGGADTQYF. Here the CDR3 DNA reads TGTGCCACCTCCCTCTCGGCGGGGGGCGGAGCAGATACGCAGTATTTT.

The rearrangement links TRBV6-1 to TRBJ2-7; 8 bases match TRBD1. J lost 5 bases, V lost 3 bases, and 12 bases had no gene match. Per germline, CDR1 MNHNS and CDR2 SASEGT. The CDR3 extends over 16 amino acids. The CDR3 loop reads CASSDSGGEALHEQYF. The CDR3 DNA reads as TGTGCCAGCAGTGATTCAGGGGGCGAAGCCCTCCACGAGCAGTACTTC.

The genes are TRBV7-2 and TRBJ2-7; D gene unclear. V dropped 3 bases and J dropped 4 bases, with 4 bases sitting between them. The germline gives CDR1 SGHTA, CDR2 FQGNSA. The CDR3 covers 11 residues. The CDR3 region has the DNA TGTGCCAGCAGCTTCAGGTACGAGCAGTACTTC. As protein: CASSFRYEQYF.

The V call is TRBV4-1, the J call TRBJ2-7; 10 positions agree with TRBD1. Germline-derived CDR1 and CDR2 are MGHRA and YSYEKL. There are 15 residues in the CDR3. Losses at the gene ends were 3 bases for V and 3 bases for J; bases not matched to a gene: 5. CDR3 DNA: TGCGCCAGCAGCCACTCCGGGACAGGGGACTACGAGCAGTACTTC. Its protein is CASSHSGTGDYEQYF.

The rearrangement uses TRBV19 and TRBJ2-7; no clear D gene. Germline V gene lookup returns CDR1 LNHDA and CDR2 SQIVND (reference sequence). There are 14 residues in the CDR3. The V gene lost 1 base and the J gene lost 5 bases, with 12 bases spanning the gap. The DNA for the CDR3 is TGTGCCAGTAGTATAGGTGGGCTGGTCCACGAGCAGTACTTC. Protein sequence: CASSIGGLVHEQYF.

This chain links TRBV6-5 with TRBJ2-7; D is possibly TRBD1 (6 bases). The CDR3 has 15 residues. Germline lookup yields CDR1 MNHEY and CDR2 SVGAGI. V was trimmed by 5 bases and J by 0 bases, leaving 14 bases between them. CDR3 loop: CASSLLDSSSYEQYF. The CDR3 coding sequence is TGTGCCAGCAGTCTACTGGACAGTAGCTCCTACGAGCAGTACTTC.

This clone came up once. The CDR3 loop reads CASSFVGQGNQPQHF. In DNA, the CDR3 is TGTGCCAGCAGTTTTGTGGGACAGGGCAATCAGCCCCAGCATTTT. This chain joins TRBV7-9 and TRBJ1-5; 8 bases align to TRBD1. Trimming removed 6 bases from V and 2 bases from J; junction bases left unmatched: 6. The germline V gene has CDR1 SEHNR and CDR2 FQNEAQ (reference sequence). The CDR3 has 15 amino acids.

The chain carries TRBV7-9 and TRBJ1-2; 8 bases are shared with TRBD1. CDR1 and CDR2 from the germline V gene are SEHNR and FQNEAQ (reference sequence). V lost 5 bases, J lost 3 bases, and 5 bases stayed unmatched. The CDR3 length is 14 residues. The CDR3 DNA reads as TGTGCCAGCAGCGAGGACAGGGACTACTATGGCTACACCTTC. Translated, it gives CASSEDRDYYGYTF.

The rearrangement uses TRBV6-5 and TRBJ1-1, with TRBD1 matching 7 bases. Germline assignment: CDR1 MNHEY and CDR2 SVGAGI. The CDR3 runs 14 residues. The ends lost 2 bases at V and 4 bases at J; junction bases unmatched: 4. The CDR3 DNA follows: TGTGCCAGCAGTTACATGACAGGGCTCACTGAAGCTTTCTTT. Residues: CASSYMTGLTEAFF.

V usage is TRBV7-9 and J usage is TRBJ2-2, with D possibly matching TRBD1 (6 bases). CDR1 and CDR2 (germline): SEHNR, FQNEAQ (reference sequence). The CDR3 has 15 residues. The V and J ends lost 1 base and 3 bases respectively, with 9 bases between them. The CDR3 reads CASSLGDKYTGELFF. The DNA for the CDR3 is TGTGCCAGCAGCTTAGGGGACAAGTACACCGGGGAGCTGTTTTTT.

The rearrangement joins TRBV7-6 to TRBJ1-4; possible D gene TRBD1, 5 bases. V was shortened by 2 bases and J by 7 bases, with 23 bases between the two germline ends. CDR3 length: 18 amino acids. Germline CDR1 and CDR2: SGHVS and FNYEAQ. The DNA for the CDR3 is TGTGCCAGCAGCTTAAATAGTAGGGGCGCGGTAGCGGGTGAAAAACTGTTTTTT. Its translation is CASSLNSRGAVAGEKLFF.